The rows below give T cell receptor beta chains drawn from one sample of a study of T cell responses to AZD1222 COVID-19 vaccine. Data came from immunoSEQ multiplex PCR; TCRdb stores just in-frame clones and leaves some out. Of some 250,000 clones in the sample, around 93% were seen once. Specimen: peripheral blood, collected 28 days after the second AZD1222 dose. Every receptor here comes from an adult who received the AZD1222 COVID-19 vaccine. CDR3s include the opening cysteine and the closing phenylalanine or tryptophan.

v_gene	j_gene	CDR3aa
TRBV19	TRBJ1-1	CASSPAGNTEAFF
TRBV2	TRBJ1-2	CASRLTRANYGYTF
TRBV4-1	TRBJ2-1	CASSLAGGPPNEQFF
TRBV29-1	TRBJ1-3	CSVLVNEGGNTIYF
TRBV28	TRBJ1-6	CASSLPYSPLHF
TRBV11-3	TRBJ2-3	CASSAVGGPTDTQYF
TRBV30	TRBJ2-1	CAWSALSGRGGNEQFF
TRBV28	TRBJ1-2	CASSFSGGGYGYTF
TRBV3-1/TRBV3-2	TRBJ2-1	CASSQGGEQFF
TRBV28	TRBJ2-1	CASSPAHAFHEQFF
TRBV28	TRBJ1-2	CASSLISPNYGYTF
TRBV4-2	TRBJ1-1	CASSHYLKGLRNTEAFF
TRBV28	TRBJ2-1	CASSSSGSGYNEQFF
TRBV19	TRBJ2-5	CASSLGTHTQETQYF
TRBV7-2	TRBJ1-5	CASSPYLNQPQHF
TRBV29-1	TRBJ2-7	CSVSTGFYEQYF
TRBV11-2	TRBJ1-2	CASSVVGLNYGYTF
TRBV6-5	TRBJ2-7	CASTLIGTGRHEQYF
TRBV7-6	TRBJ2-7	CASSLADGGYEQYF
TRBV9	TRBJ1-3	CASSVGQLQGIPSGNTIYF
TRBV28	TRBJ2-1	CASRLAGGYNEQFF
TRBV19	TRBJ2-5	CASSMSRETQYF
TRBV28	TRBJ2-7	CASRKRQGTYEQYF
TRBV18	TRBJ1-2	CASSQGQPRDGYTF